This T cell receptor beta chain was sequenced for a study of blood T cell repertoires in COVID-19. At the level of the study: Collection of acute and convalescent COVID-19 samples took place in the United States, Italy and Spain. Sample material is recorded as cDNA or gDNA derived from T cells, B-cell-depleted T cells, or PBMCs.

The CDR3 is 16 amino acids. The germline gives CDR1 MNHEY, CDR2 SVGAGI. V lost 0 bases and J lost 0, with 10 bases in between. In the original processing: Amplifying reference gene primers gave estimates of nucleated cell counts. Clones were sequenced by immunoSEQ multiplex PCR, and TCRdb holds only the in-frame ones, with some missing. The V and J calls and clone size were taken over from that table, and D and trimming were inferred from the DNA. The data show about 210,000 clones, with approximately 84% seen just once and approximately 8% held by the top ten. Material for sequencing was peripheral blood. The V call is TRBV6-5, the J call TRBJ2-3, with unresolved D. This sequence was found in a woman between 45 and 60 years old with active or convalescent COVID-19. CDR3 DNA sequence: TGTGCCAGCAGTTACTCGATGCGATTAAGCACAGATACGCAGTATTTT. Its protein is CASSYSMRLSTDTQYF.